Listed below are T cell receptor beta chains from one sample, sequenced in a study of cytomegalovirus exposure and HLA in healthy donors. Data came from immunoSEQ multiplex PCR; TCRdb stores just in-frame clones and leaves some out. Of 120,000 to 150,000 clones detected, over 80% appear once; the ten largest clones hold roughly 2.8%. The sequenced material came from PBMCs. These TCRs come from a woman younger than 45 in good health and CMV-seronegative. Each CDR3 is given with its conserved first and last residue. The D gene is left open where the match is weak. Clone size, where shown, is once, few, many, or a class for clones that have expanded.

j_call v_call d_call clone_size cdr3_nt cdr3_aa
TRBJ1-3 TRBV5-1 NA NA TGCGCCAGCAGCTTGGTTGACAGAGTCTCTGGAAACACCATATATTTT CASSLVDRVSGNTIYF
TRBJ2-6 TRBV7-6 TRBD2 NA TGTGCCAGCTTGGGGGGGACGGCGAGCTCTGGGGCCAACGTCCTGACTTTC CASLGGTASSGANVLTF
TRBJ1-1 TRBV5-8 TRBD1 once TGTGCCAGCAGCCCGAGACAGGGGGCTGTGAACACTGAAGCTTTCTTT CASSPRQGAVNTEAFF
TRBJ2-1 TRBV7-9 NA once TGTGCCAGCACCTACAGCTACAATGAGCAGTTCTTC CASTYSYNEQFF
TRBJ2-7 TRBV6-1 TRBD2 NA TGTGCCAGCAGTGATCGGGGGGGCAGGGACCACGAGCAGTACTTC CASSDRGGRDHEQYF
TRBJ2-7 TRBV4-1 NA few TGCGCCAGCAGCCAAGATCGGCGGGTAAGCTCCTACGAGCAGTACTTC CASSQDRRVSSYEQYF
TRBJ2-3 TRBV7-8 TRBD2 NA TGTGCCAGCAGCTTAGGGGGCGGGAGGGCCAGCGATACGCAGTATTTT CASSLGGGRASDTQYF
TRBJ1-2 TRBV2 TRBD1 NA TGTGCCAGCAGTACATTCAGGGGGCCCCTCTCCTATGGCTACACCTTC CASSTFRGPLSYGYTF
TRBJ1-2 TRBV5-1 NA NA TGCGCCAGCAGCGTGGCCGGGACACACTTCCATGGCTACACCTTC CASSVAGTHFHGYTF
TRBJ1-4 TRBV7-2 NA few TGTGCCAGCAGTACTCAGGGAACTAATGAAAAACTGTTTTTT CASSTQGTNEKLFF
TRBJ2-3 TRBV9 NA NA TGTGCCAGCAGCCCCCGGACGGGAACTAGCACAGATACGCAGTATTTT CASSPRTGTSTDTQYF
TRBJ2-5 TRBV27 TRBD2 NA TGTGCCAGCAGTTTTTCTCTGGGGGGGGGACAAGAGACCCAGTACTTC CASSFSLGGGQETQYF
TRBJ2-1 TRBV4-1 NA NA TGCGCCAGCAGCCCCCGGTTTGGAGGTGAGCAGTTCTTC CASSPRFGGEQFF
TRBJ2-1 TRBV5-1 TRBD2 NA TGCGCCAGCAGCTTGATAGCGGGAGGTGTCAATGAGCAGTTCTTC CASSLIAGGVNEQFF
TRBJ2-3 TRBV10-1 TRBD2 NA TGCGCCAGCAGTGAGATGGGGGGGGGCACAGATACGCAGTATTTT CASSEMGGGTDTQYF
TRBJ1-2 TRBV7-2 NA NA TGTGCCAGCAGCCATACTTCAGGGGTTCATGGCTACACCTTC CASSHTSGVHGYTF
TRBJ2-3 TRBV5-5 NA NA TGTGCCAGCAGCTTGGAACGGGAAGTGGATACGCAGTATTTT CASSLEREVDTQYF
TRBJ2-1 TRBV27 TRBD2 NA TGTGCCAGCAGTACAGGACTAGCGGGAGTCAATGAGCAGTTCTTC CASSTGLAGVNEQFF
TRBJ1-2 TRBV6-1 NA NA TGTGCCAGCACATCCAGGGATTCTTATGGCTACACCTTC CASTSRDSYGYTF
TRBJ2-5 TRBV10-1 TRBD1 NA TGCGCCAGCAGTAGCTCGACAGGGGGGGTAGAGACCCAGTACTTC CASSSSTGGVETQYF
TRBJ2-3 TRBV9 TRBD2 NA TGTGCCAGCAGCGTCGGGACTAGCTACACAGATACGCAGTATTTT CASSVGTSYTDTQYF
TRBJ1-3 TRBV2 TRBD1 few TGTGCCAGCATACAGGGGGCGCCTGGAAACACCATATATTTT CASIQGAPGNTIYF
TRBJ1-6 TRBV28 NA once TGTGCCAGCACCCTGGCCCGGGGTAATTCACCCCTCCACTTT CASTLARGNSPLHF
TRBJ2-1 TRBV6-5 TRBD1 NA TGTGCCAGCAGTTACCTGGGGGCAGGGGGCAATGAGCAGTTCTTC CASSYLGAGGNEQFF
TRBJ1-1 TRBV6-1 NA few TGTGCCACCCGGCAGGGTTTGACTGAAGCTTTCTTT CATRQGLTEAFF
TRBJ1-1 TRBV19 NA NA TGTGCCAGTAGGGTGGGCTATGAAGCTTTCTTT CASRVGYEAFF
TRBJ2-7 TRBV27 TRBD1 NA TGTGCCAGCAGAACGGGACAGGGTCTTGACGAGCAGTACTTC CASRTGQGLDEQYF
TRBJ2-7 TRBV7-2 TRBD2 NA TGTGCCAGCAGCTCGGGGGGAGCCTACGAGCAGTACTTC CASSSGGAYEQYF
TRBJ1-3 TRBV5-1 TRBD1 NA TGCGCCAGCAGCTTGACAGGGGACGCGACTGGAAACACCATATATTTT CASSLTGDATGNTIYF
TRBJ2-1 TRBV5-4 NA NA TGTGCCAGCAGCTCCAGGCCAGCTAACAGGGCACGGAACAATGAGCAGTTCTTC CASSSRPANRARNNEQFF
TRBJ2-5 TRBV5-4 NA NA TGTGCCAGCAGCTTGGATGGGCCGGCAGGGCTGTACCAAGAGACCCAGTACTTC CASSLDGPAGLYQETQYF
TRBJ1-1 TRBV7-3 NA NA TGTGCCAGCAGCCCGCAGGGTGGTTCGGACACTGAAGCTTTCTTT CASSPQGGSDTEAFF
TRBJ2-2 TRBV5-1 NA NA TGCGCCAGCAGCCATGGGGACTCCCCGGGGGAGCTGTTTTTT CASSHGDSPGELFF
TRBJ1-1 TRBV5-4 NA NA TGTGCCAGCAGCTCAGCGGTGAAGGGGGTCGGCACTGAAGCTTTCTTT CASSSAVKGVGTEAFF
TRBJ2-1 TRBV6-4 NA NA TGTGCCAGCAGTGACTCTAGCGTTAGCTCCTACAATGAGCAGTTCTTC CASSDSSVSSYNEQFF
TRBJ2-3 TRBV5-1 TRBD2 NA TGCGCCAGCAGCTTGGCGCGGGGGGCCGACACAGATACGCAGTATTTT CASSLARGADTDTQYF
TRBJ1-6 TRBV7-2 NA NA TGTGCCAGCAGCTTAAGAAGTATTGCGGGGTGGTCCTATAATTCACCCCTCCACTTT CASSLRSIAGWSYNSPLHF
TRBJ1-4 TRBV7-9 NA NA TGTTCCAGCAGCTTAGAAGCTGAAAAACTGTTTTTT CSSSLEAEKLFF
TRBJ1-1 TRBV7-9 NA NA TGTGCCAGCAGCTTAGTCCGGGGTTTGGAAGCTTTCTTT CASSLVRGLEAFF
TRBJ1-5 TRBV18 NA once TGTGCCAGCTCACCTTCCCGCACAGGGCAGGTGTTGCGGCCCCAGCATTTT CASSPSRTGQVLRPQHF
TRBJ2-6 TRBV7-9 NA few TGTGCCAGCAGCTTAAATCGCGGGACCTCTGGGGCCAACGTCCTGACTTTC CASSLNRGTSGANVLTF
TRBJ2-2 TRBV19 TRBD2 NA TGTGCCAGCATACCTCAACCGGGACTAGCGGGAGGGCCAGGGACCGGGGAGCTGTTTTTT CASIPQPGLAGGPGTGELFF
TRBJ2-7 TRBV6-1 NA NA TGTGCCAGCAGTGAGAGGAGGTACGAGCAGTACTTC CASSERRYEQYF
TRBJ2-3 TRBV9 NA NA TGTGCCAGCAGCGTAGGATGGACGGGAGCGGATACGCAGTATTTT CASSVGWTGADTQYF
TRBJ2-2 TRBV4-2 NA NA TGTGCCAGCAGCCAAGACAGGGGAGCCGGGGAGCTGTTTTTT CASSQDRGAGELFF
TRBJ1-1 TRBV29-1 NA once TGCGGCACGGGACACTTGAACACTGAAGCTTTCTTT CGTGHLNTEAFF
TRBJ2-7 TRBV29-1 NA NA TGCAGCGTTGAGGATGAGACAACTTCCTACGAGCAGTACTTC CSVEDETTSYEQYF